The 14 T cell receptor beta chains given below trace back to one sample, sequenced in a study of cytomegalovirus exposure and HLA in healthy donors. The PCR made use of 60 Vbeta and 13 Jbeta primers. The assay was immunoSEQ multiplex PCR, and TCRdb's table has in-frame clones only and misses some. Of under 200,000 clones detected, roughly 80% appear once; the ten largest clones hold around 8%. Sample: PBMCs. These receptors all stem from a male donor in good health and CMV-seropositive.

This chain joins TRBV7-2 and TRBJ1-2, with 7 bases that match TRBD1. The CDR3 is 13 amino acids. The junction had 1 base not matched to a gene; V was cut back by 6 bases and J by 0 bases. Germline CDR1 is SGHTA and CDR2 is FQGNSA. The CDR3 DNA reads as TGTGCCAGCAGTCAGGGGGCTAACTATGGCTACACCTTC. Residues: CASSQGANYGYTF.

CDR3 protein: CASSRRTGSPDTQYF. In DNA, the CDR3 is TGCGCCAGCAGCCGACGGACAGGGAGTCCAGATACGCAGTATTTT. The chain recombines TRBV4-3 with TRBJ2-3; 8 bases agree with TRBD1. CDR3 length: 15 residues. V lost 4 bases to trimming and J lost 4 bases; unmatched junction nucleotides: 7. Germline CDR1 reads LGHNA; CDR2 reads YSLEER.

DNA for the CDR3: TGTGCCAGCAGCGCGGGAGGTTTACGGGAAAAACTGTTTTTT. Its protein is CASSAGGLREKLFF. The genes are TRBV5-4 and TRBJ1-4; D uncertain. V was clipped by 4 bases and J by 8 bases, with 15 bases between them. This CDR3 has 14 residues. CDR1 SGHNT and CDR2 YYREEE come from the germline V gene (reference sequence).

V gene TRBV12-5 combines with J gene TRBJ2-2, with 7 bases fitting TRBD2. Per the germline V gene, CDR1 is LGHNT and CDR2 is FRNRAP. The trim removed 3 bases at V and 3 bases at J, leaving 13 bases unmatched. The CDR3 runs 18 residues. CDR3 DNA sequence: TGTGCTAGTGGTTTAAGTGCTAGCGGAGTAAGTGACACCGGGGAGCTGTTTTTT. This codes for CASGLSASGVSDTGELFF.

V is TRBV10-2 and J is TRBJ1-1, with unresolved D. Germline V gene data show CDR1 as WSHSY and CDR2 as SAAADI. This CDR3 has 16 amino acids. Trimming removed 3 bases from V and 1 base from J, with 15 bases in between. Written as DNA, the CDR3 is TGCGCCAGCAGTGAATTTATGCGAGACACGAACACTGAAGCTTTCTTT. Protein: CASSEFMRDTNTEAFF.

This clone appeared a few times. The J gene is TRBJ1-1, the V gene TRBV9; maybe TRBD1 (5 bases). The CDR3 contains 15 residues. Germline assignment: CDR1 SGDLS and CDR2 YYNGEE. V dropped 4 bases and J dropped 4 bases, with 17 bases sitting between them. The CDR3 region is CASSPMLGGGTEAFF. The CDR3 DNA sequence: TGTGCCAGCAGCCCGATGCTGGGGGGAGGCACTGAAGCTTTCTTT.

The chain combines TRBV19 with TRBJ1-2, with TRBD1 identical over 7 bases. Germline V gives CDR1 LNHDA, CDR2 SQIVND (reference sequence). This CDR3 has 15 residues. V was pared by 5 bases and J by 4 bases, with 10 bases of the junction left unmatched. The CDR3 DNA is TGTGCCAGTAGTCTCCGGGACAGAAGGTCCTATGGCTACACCTTC. Translated: CASSLRDRRSYGYTF.

The gene calls are TRBV5-8 and TRBJ2-6; TRBD1 matches at 10 bases. The CDR3 is made up of 16 amino acids. V was clipped by 8 bases and J by 2 bases; unmatched bases: 7. Germline CDR1 SGHTS, CDR2 YDEGEE. The CDR3 nucleotides are TGTGCCAGTCACCGGGACAGGGGTGCTGGGGCCAACGTCCTGACTTTC. Encoded protein: CASHRDRGAGANVLTF.

The CDR3 is CAISESRGLNEKLFF. The CDR3 DNA sequence: TGTGCCATCAGTGAGTCCAGGGGCTTAAATGAAAAACTGTTTTTT. This chain links TRBV10-3 with TRBJ1-4; D might be TRBD1 (6 bases). The CDR3 covers 15 residues. The V and J ends lost 0 bases and 5 bases respectively, with 10 bases between them. Germline V CDR1 and CDR2: ENHRY, SYGVKD.

V gene TRBV2 combines with J gene TRBJ1-2; possible D gene TRBD1, 5 bases. CDR3 length: 15 residues. V dropped 4 bases and J dropped 5 bases, with 17 bases sitting between them. Germline V gene data show CDR1 as SNHLY and CDR2 as FYNNEI. The CDR3 protein is CASSGTGRLVYGYTF. CDR3 coding DNA: TGTGCCAGCAGTGGAACAGGCCGGTTGGTTTATGGCTACACCTTC.

The chain couples TRBV27 to TRBJ2-2, with D unclear. Between the trimmed V and J ends, which lost 3 bases and 4 bases, there was a span of 9 bases. The CDR3 extends over 14 amino acids. Germline V lookup: CDR1 MNHEY, CDR2 SMNVEV (reference sequence). Here the CDR3 DNA reads TGTGCCAGCAGTTTGAGTCGGAGCACCGGGGAGCTGTTTTTT. Its translation: CASSLSRSTGELFF.

The chain links TRBV18 to TRBJ2-5; 9 nucleotides line up with TRBD1. The CDR3 runs 17 residues. V dropped 2 bases and J dropped 3; count of bases not matched to a gene: 10. Per the germline V gene, CDR1 is KGHSH and CDR2 is LQKENI. The CDR3 coding sequence is TGTGCCAGCTCACCATCTCCGCCGAGGACAGGGGAAGAGACCCAGTACTTC. This gives the protein CASSPSPPRTGEETQYF. The complete variable domain, with remaining parts taken from reference TRBV18 and TRBJ2-5, reads NAGVMQNPRHLVRRRGQEARLRCSPMKGHSHVYWYRQLPEEGLKFMVYLQKENIIDESGMPKERFSAEFPKEGPSILRIQQVVRGDSAAYFCASSPSPPRTGEETQYFGPGTRLLVL.

This chain links TRBV27 with TRBJ1-2; D unresolved. The CDR3 extends over 14 amino acids. V was trimmed by 4 bases and J by 2 bases, leaving 11 bases between them. CDR1 MNHEY and CDR2 SMNVEV come from the germline V gene (reference sequence). The CDR3, as DNA: TGTGCCAGCAGTTCTAGCAGAAGCAACTATGGCTACACCTTC. This encodes CASSSSRSNYGYTF.

V is TRBV6-1 and J is TRBJ2-1; 12 bases agree with TRBD2. This CDR3 is 13 amino acids long. The V and J ends lost 8 bases and 9 bases, in that order; junction bases with no gene match: 5. Per the germline V gene, CDR1 is MNHNS and CDR2 is SASEGT. CDR3 in amino acids: CASGLAGGGEQFF. The CDR3, as DNA: TGTGCCAGCGGGCTAGCGGGAGGGGGTGAGCAGTTCTTC.